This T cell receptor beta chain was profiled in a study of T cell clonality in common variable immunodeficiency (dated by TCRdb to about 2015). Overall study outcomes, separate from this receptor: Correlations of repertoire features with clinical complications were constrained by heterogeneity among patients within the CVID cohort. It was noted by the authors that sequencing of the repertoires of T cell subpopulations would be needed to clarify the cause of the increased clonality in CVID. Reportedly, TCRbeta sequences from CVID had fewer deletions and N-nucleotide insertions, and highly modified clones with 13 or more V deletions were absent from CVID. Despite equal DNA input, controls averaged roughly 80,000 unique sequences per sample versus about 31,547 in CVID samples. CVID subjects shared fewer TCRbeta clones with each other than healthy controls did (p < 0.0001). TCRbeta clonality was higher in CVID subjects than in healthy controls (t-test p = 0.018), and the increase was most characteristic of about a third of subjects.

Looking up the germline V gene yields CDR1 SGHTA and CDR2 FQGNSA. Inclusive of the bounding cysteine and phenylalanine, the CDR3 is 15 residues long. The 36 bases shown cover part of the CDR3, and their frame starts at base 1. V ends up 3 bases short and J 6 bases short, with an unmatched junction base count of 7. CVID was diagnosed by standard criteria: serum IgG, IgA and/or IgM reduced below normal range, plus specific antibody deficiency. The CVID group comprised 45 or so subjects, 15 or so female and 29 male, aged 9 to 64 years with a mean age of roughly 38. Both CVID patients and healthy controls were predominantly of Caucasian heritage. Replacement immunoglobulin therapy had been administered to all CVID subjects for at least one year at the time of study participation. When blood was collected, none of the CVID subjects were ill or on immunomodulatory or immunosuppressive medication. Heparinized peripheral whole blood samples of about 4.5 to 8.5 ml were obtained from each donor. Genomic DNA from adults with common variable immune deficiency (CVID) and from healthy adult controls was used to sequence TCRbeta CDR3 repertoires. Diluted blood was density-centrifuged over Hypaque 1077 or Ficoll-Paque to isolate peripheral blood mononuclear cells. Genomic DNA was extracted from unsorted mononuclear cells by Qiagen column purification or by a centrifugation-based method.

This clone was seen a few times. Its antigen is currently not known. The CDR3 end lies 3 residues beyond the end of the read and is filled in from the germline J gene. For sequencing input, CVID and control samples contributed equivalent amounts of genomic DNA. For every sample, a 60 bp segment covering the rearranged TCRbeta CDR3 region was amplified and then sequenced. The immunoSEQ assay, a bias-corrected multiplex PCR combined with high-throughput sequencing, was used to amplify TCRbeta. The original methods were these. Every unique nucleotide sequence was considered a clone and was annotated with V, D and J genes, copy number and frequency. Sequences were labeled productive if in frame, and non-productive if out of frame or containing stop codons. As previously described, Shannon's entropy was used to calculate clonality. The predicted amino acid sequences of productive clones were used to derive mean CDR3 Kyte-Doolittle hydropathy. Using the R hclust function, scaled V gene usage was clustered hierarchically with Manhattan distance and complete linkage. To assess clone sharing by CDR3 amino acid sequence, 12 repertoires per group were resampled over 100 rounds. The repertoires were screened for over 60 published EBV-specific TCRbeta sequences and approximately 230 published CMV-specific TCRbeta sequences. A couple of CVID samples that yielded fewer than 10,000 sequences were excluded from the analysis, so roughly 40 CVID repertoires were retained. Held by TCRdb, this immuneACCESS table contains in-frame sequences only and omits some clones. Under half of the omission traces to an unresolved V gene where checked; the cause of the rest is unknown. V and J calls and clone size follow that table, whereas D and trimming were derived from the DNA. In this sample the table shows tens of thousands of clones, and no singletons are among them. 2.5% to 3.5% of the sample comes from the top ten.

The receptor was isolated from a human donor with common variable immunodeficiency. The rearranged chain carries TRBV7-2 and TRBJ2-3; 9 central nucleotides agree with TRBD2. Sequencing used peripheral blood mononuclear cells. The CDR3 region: CASSFGGGAIDTQYF. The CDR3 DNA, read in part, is TGTGCCAGCAGCTTTGGCGGGGGGGCCATTGATACG.